A selection of T cell receptor beta chains follows, all from one sample in a study of T cell responses to AZD1222 COVID-19 vaccine. Assay used: immunoSEQ multiplex PCR; TCRdb lists only in-frame clones, some missing. The sample lists tens of thousands of clones; about three quarters were seen once. This specimen was peripheral blood, taken on day 0 of AZD1222 vaccination. The origin of the receptors is an adult in good health. The CDR3 runs from the conserved cysteine through the conserved F or W. The D gene is left open where the match is weak. Clone size is shown for a subset of rows, as once, few, many or a class of expanded clone.

size	V	J	D	DNA	CDR3
.	TRBV5-8	TRBJ1-5	.	TGTGCCAGCAGCTGGGGATATAATCAGCCCCAGCATTTT	CASSWGYNQPQHF
.	TRBV4-2	TRBJ1-2	.	TGTGCCAGCAGCCAAGATCAGACAAGGTACTATGGCTACACCTTC	CASSQDQTRYYGYTF
.	TRBV25-1	TRBJ1-4	.	TGTGCCAGCAGTCCACAAACCGGGGGGAATAATGAAAAACTGTTTTTT	CASSPQTGGNNEKLFF
.	TRBV27	TRBJ1-1	TRBD1	TGTGCCAGCAGCACAGACAGGGTAGCTTTCTTT	CASSTDRVAFF
.	TRBV7-9	TRBJ2-1	.	TGTGCCAGCAGCCCACCCGGGAACCACGGAAATGAGCAGTTCTTC	CASSPPGNHGNEQFF
.	TRBV3-1/TRBV3-2	TRBJ2-5	.	TGTGCCAGCAGCCAAGCTGGGCCAGTGCAGTACTTC	CASSQAGPVQYF
.	TRBV19	TRBJ1-5	.	TGTGCCAGTAGTATTATAGGGGGGACTAGTGGATTTAGCAATCAGCCCCAGCATTTT	CASSIIGGTSGFSNQPQHF
.	TRBV6-6	TRBJ2-5	TRBD2	TGTGCCAGCAGCCGTAGCGGGGGGGAAGAGACCCAGTACTTC	CASSRSGGEETQYF
once	TRBV6-2/TRBV6-3	TRBJ1-5	TRBD1	TGTGCCAGCAGTTACCCGACAGGGGAGGGTCAGCCCCAGCATTTT	CASSYPTGEGQPQHF
few	TRBV6-2/TRBV6-3	TRBJ1-1	TRBD1	TGTGCCAGCAGTCCCGACAGGGGCACTGAAGCTTTCTTT	CASSPDRGTEAFF
.	TRBV6-4	TRBJ2-1	.	TGTGCCAGCAGTGACTGGGGTAGAAGCTCCTACAATGAGCAGTTCTTC	CASSDWGRSSYNEQFF
.	TRBV12-5	TRBJ1-2	.	TGTGCTAGTGGTTCCCCTCAGGACCAGGGAAAAGGCTACACCTTC	CASGSPQDQGKGYTF
.	TRBV9	TRBJ2-5	TRBD2	TGTGCCAGCAGCCCCCGCGGCGGGGGAGGCGAGACCCAGTACTTC	CASSPRGGGGETQYF
.	TRBV19	TRBJ2-1	TRBD1	TGTGCCAGTAGTATAGCTGGACAGGGTTTATTTGAGCAGTTCTTC	CASSIAGQGLFEQFF
once	TRBV4-1	TRBJ1-5	.	TGCGCCAGCAGCCAAATCGACAGGAGGGACCAGCCCCAGCATTTT	CASSQIDRRDQPQHF
once	TRBV18	TRBJ2-1	TRBD1	TGTGCCAGCTCACCCCAGGGGGTGACCTACAATGAGCAGTTCTTC	CASSPQGVTYNEQFF
.	TRBV5-4	TRBJ2-2	TRBD2	TGTGCCAGCAGGTTAACTAGCGGGATGTCTCTTTCCGGGGAGCTGTTTTTT	CASRLTSGMSLSGELFF
once	TRBV5-1	TRBJ2-5	.	TGCGCCAGCAGCTTGGGACCGGTCCAAGAGACCCAGTACTTC	CASSLGPVQETQYF
.	TRBV10-1	TRBJ2-4	.	TGCGCCAGCAGTGCCTCGGGAAATGGGAACATTCAGTACTTC	CASSASGNGNIQYF
.	TRBV5-4	TRBJ1-1	.	TGTGCCAGCAGCCCGGGGGAGGGTTACACTGAAGCTTTCTTT	CASSPGEGYTEAFF
.	TRBV6-2/TRBV6-3	TRBJ2-7	.	TGTGCCAGCAGTTACCCCGGCCTCTACGAGCAGTACTTC	CASSYPGLYEQYF
once	TRBV27	TRBJ2-5	.	TGTGCCAGCAGCCAAAGGTGGAAAGAGACCCAGTACTTC	CASSQRWKETQYF
.	TRBV28	TRBJ2-7	TRBD1	TGTGCCAGCAGTTTATCCGGACAGGGGAATTGGTACGAGCAGTACTTC	CASSLSGQGNWYEQYF
few	TRBV5-1	TRBJ1-4	.	TGCGCCAGCAGCTTGGTGGGGGCTGAAAAACTGTTTTTT	CASSLVGAEKLFF
.	TRBV4-2	TRBJ2-6	TRBD2	TGTGCCAGCAGCCAGGCCGGGACTAGCGGGGTCTCTGGGGCCAACGTCCTGACTTTC	CASSQAGTSGVSGANVLTF
few	TRBV29-1	TRBJ2-1	.	TGCAGCGCCCGACTACTTTACAATGAGCAGTTCTTC	CSARLLYNEQFF
.	TRBV19	TRBJ2-3	TRBD1	TGTGCCAGCGCCGACAGGGAGAACACAGATACGCAGTATTTT	CASADRENTDTQYF
.	TRBV28	TRBJ2-1	.	TGTGCCAGCAGTTTCATAGGCGGGTCGCACAATGAGCAGTTCTTC	CASSFIGGSHNEQFF
.	TRBV19	TRBJ2-1	.	TGTGCCAGTACGGTTGAGAATGAGCAGTTCTTC	CASTVENEQFF
.	TRBV28	TRBJ1-2	.	TGTGCCAGCAGTTACTACAGGGATGGCTACACCTTC	CASSYYRDGYTF
once	TRBV6-1	TRBJ1-6	.	TGTGCCAGCAGTGAAGTGTGGGGAAGCCTGCCTTCACCCCTCCACTTT	CASSEVWGSLPSPLHF
.	TRBV10-3	TRBJ2-5	.	TGTGCCACCCGGACAGAGCAAGAGACCCAGTACTTC	CATRTEQETQYF
.	TRBV6-5	TRBJ1-6	.	TGTGCCAGCAGTTTAACACTAGTACAGAGTTCACCCCTCCACTTT	CASSLTLVQSSPLHF
.	TRBV28	TRBJ1-6	.	TGTGCCAGCAGTTCGTCTACAGGGTCTAATTCACCCCTCCACTTT	CASSSSTGSNSPLHF
.	TRBV6-5	TRBJ1-1	.	TGTGCCAGCAGTCGGGCGCCTCGGTGGACTGAAGCTTTCTTT	CASSRAPRWTEAFF
.	TRBV5-1	TRBJ1-3	.	TGCGCCAGCAGCTACGATTCTGGAAACACCATATATTTT	CASSYDSGNTIYF
.	TRBV3-1/TRBV3-2	TRBJ2-1	.	TGTGCCAGCAGCCAAGACTACCGATATAATGAGCAGTTCTTC	CASSQDYRYNEQFF
few	TRBV7-2	TRBJ2-1	TRBD2	TGTGCCAGCAGCGGGACTAGCGGAAACAATGAGCAGTTCTTC	CASSGTSGNNEQFF
.	TRBV18	TRBJ1-5	.	TGTGCCAGCTCACCCCAGAGTGGAGGTGAGCCCCAGCATTTT	CASSPQSGGEPQHF
.	TRBV5-1	TRBJ2-7	.	TGCGCCAGCAGCTTGGCCGGAGGGGGGGCGCGAGGCTACGAGCAGTACTTC	CASSLAGGGARGYEQYF
.	TRBV28	TRBJ1-5	.	TGTGCCAGCAGTTTGGGGGGGGTTAGCAATCAGCCCCAGCATTTT	CASSLGGVSNQPQHF
.	TRBV9	TRBJ2-1	.	TGTGCCAGCAGCGTAGACCAACGAAGGGGGTACAATGAGCAGTTCTTC	CASSVDQRRGYNEQFF